This TCR beta chain was identified in a study of identical twins. V dropped 5 bases and J dropped 4 bases, with 8 bases sitting between them. Germline loops: CDR1 PRHDT, CDR2 FYEKMQ (reference sequence). The CDR3 is made up of 12 amino acids. Each CDR3 protein is one row after TCRdb ran MiXCR on the 5' RACE reads. The sample contains under 1 million distinct CDR3 sequences, roughly 12% of which appear only once. These data were likewise used in another study, on yellow fever vaccine responses in identical twins.

The receptor was derived from a woman aged 18-35 years in good health. This chain links TRBV13 with TRBJ1-1; D is undetermined. Material for sequencing was PBMCs. Here the CDR3 DNA reads TGTGCCAGCAGCGCGCGGACCACTGAAGCTTTCTTT. Translated, it gives CASSARTTEAFF.